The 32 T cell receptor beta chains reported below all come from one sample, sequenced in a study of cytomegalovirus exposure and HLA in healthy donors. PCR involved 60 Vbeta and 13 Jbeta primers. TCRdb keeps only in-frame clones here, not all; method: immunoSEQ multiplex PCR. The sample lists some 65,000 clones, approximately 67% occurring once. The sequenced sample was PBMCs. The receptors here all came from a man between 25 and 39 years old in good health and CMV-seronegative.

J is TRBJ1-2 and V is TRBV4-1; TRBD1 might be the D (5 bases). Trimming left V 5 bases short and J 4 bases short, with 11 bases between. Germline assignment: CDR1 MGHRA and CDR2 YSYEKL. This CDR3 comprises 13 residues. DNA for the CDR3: TGCGCCAGCAGCAAGGCAGGGTCCTATGGCTACACCTTC. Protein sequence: CASSKAGSYGYTF.

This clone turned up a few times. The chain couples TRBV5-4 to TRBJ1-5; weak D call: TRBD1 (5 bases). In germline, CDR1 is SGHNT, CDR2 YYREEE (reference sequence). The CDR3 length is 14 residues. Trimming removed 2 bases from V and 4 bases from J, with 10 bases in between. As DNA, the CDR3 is TGTGCCAGCAGCTTAGGGGTTGGGAATCAGCCCCAGCATTTT. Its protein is CASSLGVGNQPQHF.

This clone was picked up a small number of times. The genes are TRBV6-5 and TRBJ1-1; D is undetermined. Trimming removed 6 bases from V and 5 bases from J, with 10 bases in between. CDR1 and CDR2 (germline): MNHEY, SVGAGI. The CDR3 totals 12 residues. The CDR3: CASRVGRTEAFF. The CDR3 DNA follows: TGTGCCAGCAGAGTAGGGAGGACTGAAGCTTTCTTT.

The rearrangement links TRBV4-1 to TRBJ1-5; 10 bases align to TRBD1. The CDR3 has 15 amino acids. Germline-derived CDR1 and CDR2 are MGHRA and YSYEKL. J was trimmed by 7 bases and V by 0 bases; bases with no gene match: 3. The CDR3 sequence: CASSQEDRGGQPQHF. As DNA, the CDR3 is TGCGCCAGCAGCCAAGAGGACAGGGGGGGGCAGCCCCAGCATTTT.

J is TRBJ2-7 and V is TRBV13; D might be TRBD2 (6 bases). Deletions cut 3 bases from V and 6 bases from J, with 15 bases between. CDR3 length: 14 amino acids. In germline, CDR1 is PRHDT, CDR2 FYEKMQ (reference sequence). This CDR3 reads CASSFGNQGGEQYF. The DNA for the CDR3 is TGTGCCAGCAGCTTCGGGAATCAGGGAGGCGAGCAGTACTTC.

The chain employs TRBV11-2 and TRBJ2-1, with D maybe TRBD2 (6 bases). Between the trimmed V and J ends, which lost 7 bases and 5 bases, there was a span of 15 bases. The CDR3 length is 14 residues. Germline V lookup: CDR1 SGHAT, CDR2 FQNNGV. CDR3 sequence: CASNHAGPHNEQFF. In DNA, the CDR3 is TGTGCCAGCAACCACGCGGGGCCCCACAATGAGCAGTTCTTC.

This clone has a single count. CDR3 nucleotides: TGTGCCAGCAGCTTAGCCCCAGGCAAAGCATACACCGGGGAGCTGTTTTTT. It yields the protein CASSLAPGKAYTGELFF. V gene TRBV11-3 combines with J gene TRBJ2-2; unclear D gene. CDR1 and CDR2 (germline): SGHNT, YENEEA. The CDR3 contains 17 residues. Trimming took 1 base from V and 3 from J, leaving 15 bases between them.

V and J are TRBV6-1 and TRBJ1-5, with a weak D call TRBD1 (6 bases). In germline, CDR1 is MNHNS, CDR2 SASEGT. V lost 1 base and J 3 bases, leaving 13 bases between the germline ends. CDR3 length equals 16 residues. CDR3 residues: CASSEDGTGINQPQHF. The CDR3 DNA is TGTGCCAGCAGTGAAGATGGAACAGGGATCAATCAGCCCCAGCATTTT.

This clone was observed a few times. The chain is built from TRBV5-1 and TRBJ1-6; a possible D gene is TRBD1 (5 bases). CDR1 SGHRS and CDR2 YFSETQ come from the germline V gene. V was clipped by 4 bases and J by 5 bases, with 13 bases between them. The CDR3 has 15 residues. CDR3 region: CASSERTGDNSPLHF. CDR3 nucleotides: TGCGCCAGCAGCGAAAGAACAGGAGATAATTCACCCCTCCACTTT.

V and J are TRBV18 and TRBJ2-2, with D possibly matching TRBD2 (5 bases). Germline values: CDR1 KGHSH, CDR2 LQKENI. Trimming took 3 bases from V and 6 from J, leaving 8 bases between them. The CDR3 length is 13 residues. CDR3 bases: TGTGCCAGCTCACCGCCTAGCTCCGGGGAGCTGTTTTTT. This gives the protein CASSPPSSGELFF.

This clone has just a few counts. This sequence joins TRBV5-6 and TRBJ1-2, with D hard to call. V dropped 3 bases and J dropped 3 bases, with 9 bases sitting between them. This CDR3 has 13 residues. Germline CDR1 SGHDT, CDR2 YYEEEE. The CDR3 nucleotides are TGTGCCAGCAGCTGGTCAGGTGACTATGGCTACACCTTC. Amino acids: CASSWSGDYGYTF.

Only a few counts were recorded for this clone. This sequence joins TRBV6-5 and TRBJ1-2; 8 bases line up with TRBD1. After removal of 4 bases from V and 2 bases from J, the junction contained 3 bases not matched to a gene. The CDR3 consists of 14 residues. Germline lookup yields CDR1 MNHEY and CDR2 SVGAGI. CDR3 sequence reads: CASSLGQANYGYTF. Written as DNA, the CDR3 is TGTGCCAGCAGTTTGGGACAGGCCAACTATGGCTACACCTTC.

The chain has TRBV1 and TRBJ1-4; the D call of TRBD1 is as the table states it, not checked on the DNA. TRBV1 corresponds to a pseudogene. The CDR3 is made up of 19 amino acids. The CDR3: CTSSRCPLRDRGRQEKLFF. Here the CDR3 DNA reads TGCACCAGCAGCCGCTGCCCCCTCCGGGACAGGGGGCGCCAGGAAAAACTGTTTTTT.

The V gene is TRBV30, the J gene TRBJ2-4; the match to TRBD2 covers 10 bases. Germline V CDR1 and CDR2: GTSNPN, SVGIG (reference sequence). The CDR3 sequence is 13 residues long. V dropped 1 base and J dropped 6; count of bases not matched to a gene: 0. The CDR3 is CAWSEREGNIQYF. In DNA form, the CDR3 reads TGTGCCTGGAGTGAGCGGGAGGGAAACATTCAGTACTTC.

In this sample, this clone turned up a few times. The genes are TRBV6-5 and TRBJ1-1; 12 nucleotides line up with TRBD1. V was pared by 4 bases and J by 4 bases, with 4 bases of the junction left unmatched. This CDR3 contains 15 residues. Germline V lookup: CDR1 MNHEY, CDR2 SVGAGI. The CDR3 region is CASSFRDRGLTEAFF. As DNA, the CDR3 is TGTGCCAGCAGTTTCCGGGACAGGGGGCTCACTGAAGCTTTCTTT.

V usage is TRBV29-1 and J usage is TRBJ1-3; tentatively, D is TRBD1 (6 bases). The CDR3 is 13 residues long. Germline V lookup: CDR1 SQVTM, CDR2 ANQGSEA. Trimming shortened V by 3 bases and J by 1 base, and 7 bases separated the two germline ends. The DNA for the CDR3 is TGCAGCGTTGAGGACAGATCTGGAAACACCATATATTTT. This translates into CSVEDRSGNTIYF.

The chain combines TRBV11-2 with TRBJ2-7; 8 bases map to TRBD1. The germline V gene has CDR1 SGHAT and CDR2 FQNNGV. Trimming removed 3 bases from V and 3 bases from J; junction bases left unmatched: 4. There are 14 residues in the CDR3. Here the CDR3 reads CASSFGQGDYEQYF. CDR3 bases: TGTGCCAGCAGCTTTGGACAGGGTGACTACGAGCAGTACTTC.

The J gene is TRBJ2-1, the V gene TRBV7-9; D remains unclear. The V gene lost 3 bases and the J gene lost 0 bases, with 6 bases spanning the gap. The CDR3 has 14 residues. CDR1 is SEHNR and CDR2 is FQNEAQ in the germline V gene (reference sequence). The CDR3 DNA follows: TGTGCCAGCAGCTTGGCTCGCTCCTACAATGAGCAGTTCTTC. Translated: CASSLARSYNEQFF.

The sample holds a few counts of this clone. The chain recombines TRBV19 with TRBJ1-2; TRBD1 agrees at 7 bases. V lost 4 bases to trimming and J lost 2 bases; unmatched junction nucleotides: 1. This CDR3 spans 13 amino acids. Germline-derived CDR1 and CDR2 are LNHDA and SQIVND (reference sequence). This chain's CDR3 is CASSKGQNYGYTF. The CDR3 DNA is TGTGCCAGTAGTAAGGGACAGAACTATGGCTACACCTTC.

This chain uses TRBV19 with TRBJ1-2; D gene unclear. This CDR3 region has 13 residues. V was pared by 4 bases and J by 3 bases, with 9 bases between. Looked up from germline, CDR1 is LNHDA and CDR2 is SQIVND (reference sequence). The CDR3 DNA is TGTGCCAGTAGTAGGAACAGAGACTATGGCTACACCTTC. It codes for CASSRNRDYGYTF.

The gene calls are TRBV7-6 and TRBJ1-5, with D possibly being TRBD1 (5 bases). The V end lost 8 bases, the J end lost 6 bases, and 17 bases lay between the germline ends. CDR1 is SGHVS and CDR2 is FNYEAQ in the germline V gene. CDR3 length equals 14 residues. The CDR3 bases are TGTGCCAGCCAGCCGGGGGTAGGGTTTCAGCCCCAGCATTTT. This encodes CASQPGVGFQPQHF.

The chain's CDR3 is CASSRKTSGGAEAYEQYF. For the CDR3, the DNA is TGTGCCAGCAGCCGAAAAACCAGCGGGGGGGCCGAAGCCTACGAGCAGTACTTC. The chain recombines TRBV7-2 with TRBJ2-7; 10 bases match TRBD2. The length of the CDR3 is 18 residues. CDR1 SGHTA and CDR2 FQGNSA come from the germline V gene. The trim removed 5 bases at V and 2 bases at J, leaving 15 bases unmatched.

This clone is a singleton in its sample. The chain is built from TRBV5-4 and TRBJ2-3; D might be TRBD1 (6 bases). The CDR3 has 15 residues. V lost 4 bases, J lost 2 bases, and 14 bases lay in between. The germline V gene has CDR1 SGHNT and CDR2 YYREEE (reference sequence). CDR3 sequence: CASSRDRPNTDTQYF. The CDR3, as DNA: TGTGCCAGCAGCCGTGACAGGCCAAACACAGATACGCAGTATTTT.

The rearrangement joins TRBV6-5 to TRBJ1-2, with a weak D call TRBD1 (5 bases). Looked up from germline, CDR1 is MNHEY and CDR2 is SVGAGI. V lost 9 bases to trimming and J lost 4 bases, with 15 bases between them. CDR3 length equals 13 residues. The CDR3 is CASNGGLRYGYTF. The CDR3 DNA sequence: TGTGCCAGTAACGGGGGTTTGCGCTATGGCTACACCTTC.

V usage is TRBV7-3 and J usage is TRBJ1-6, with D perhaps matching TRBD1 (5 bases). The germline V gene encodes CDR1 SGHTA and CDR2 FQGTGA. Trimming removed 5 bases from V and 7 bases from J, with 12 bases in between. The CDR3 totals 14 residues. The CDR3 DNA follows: TGTGCCAGCAGCGCCACAGGTGCGAATTCACCCCTCCACTTT. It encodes CASSATGANSPLHF.

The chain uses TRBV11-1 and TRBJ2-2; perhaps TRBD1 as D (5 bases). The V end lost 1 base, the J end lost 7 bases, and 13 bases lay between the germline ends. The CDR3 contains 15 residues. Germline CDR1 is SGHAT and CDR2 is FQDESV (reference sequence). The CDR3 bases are TGTGCCAGCAGCTTAGAAGGGGCCCCGAGCGGGGAGCTGTTTTTT. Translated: CASSLEGAPSGELFF.

CDR3 sequence: CASSLLPQGNTIYF. The DNA of the CDR3 is TGTGCCAGCAGCCTGCTTCCGCAGGGAAACACCATATATTTT. The chain employs TRBV14 and TRBJ1-3; no clear D. The CDR3 totals 14 residues. Germline CDR1 is SGHDN and CDR2 is FVKESK. Trimming pared 4 bases from V and 4 bases from J, leaving 11 bases between.

CDR3 coding DNA: TGTGCCAGCACTGACAGGGTTGGCACAGATACGCAGTATTTT. It is translated as CASTDRVGTDTQYF. This chain uses TRBV18 with TRBJ2-3; 7 nucleotides match TRBD1. Germline values: CDR1 KGHSH, CDR2 LQKENI. The CDR3 has 14 residues. Trimming at V came to 8 bases and at J to 1 base, leaving 6 bases not matched to a gene.

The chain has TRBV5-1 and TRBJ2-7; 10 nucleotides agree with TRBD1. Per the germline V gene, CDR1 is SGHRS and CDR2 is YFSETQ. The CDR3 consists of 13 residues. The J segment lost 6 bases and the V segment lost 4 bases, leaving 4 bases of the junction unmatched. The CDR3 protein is CASSQDRGREQYF. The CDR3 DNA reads TGCGCCAGCAGCCAAGACAGGGGGCGCGAGCAGTACTTC.

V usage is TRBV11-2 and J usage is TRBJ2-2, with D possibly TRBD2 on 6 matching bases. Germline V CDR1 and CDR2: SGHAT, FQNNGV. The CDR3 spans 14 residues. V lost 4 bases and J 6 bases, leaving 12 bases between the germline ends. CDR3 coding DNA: TGTGCCAGCAGCTCACCGACGGGGGCCGGGGAGCTGTTTTTT. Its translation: CASSSPTGAGELFF.

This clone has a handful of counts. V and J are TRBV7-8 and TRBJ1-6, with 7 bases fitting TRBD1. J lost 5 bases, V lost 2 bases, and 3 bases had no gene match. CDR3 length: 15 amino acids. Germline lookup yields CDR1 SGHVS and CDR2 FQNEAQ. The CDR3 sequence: CASSLRDRNNSPLHF. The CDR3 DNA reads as TGTGCCAGCAGCTTACGGGACAGAAATAATTCACCCCTCCACTTT.

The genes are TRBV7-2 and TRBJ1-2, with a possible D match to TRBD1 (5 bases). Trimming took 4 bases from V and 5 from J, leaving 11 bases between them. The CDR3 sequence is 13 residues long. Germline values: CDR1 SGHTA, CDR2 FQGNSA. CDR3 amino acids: CASSSGLFYGYTF. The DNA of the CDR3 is TGTGCCAGCAGCTCGGGACTGTTTTATGGCTACACCTTC.